This T cell receptor (beta chain) was sequenced for a study of blood T cell repertoires in COVID-19. The wider study: Specimens from acute and convalescent COVID-19 originated in the United States, Italy and Spain. Sources were T cells, B-cell-depleted T cells, or PBMCs; the material itself was cDNA or gDNA.

Generated by immunoSEQ multiplex PCR, the TCRdb table keeps only in-frame clones and is missing some. The sample has 70,000 to 100,000 clones, 75% to 90% seen once; the top ten hold 0.95% to 1.5%. As regards this clone: Other DNA sequences of this sample code for an identical CDR3.

The CDR3 is made up of 14 amino acids. Per the germline V gene, CDR1 is LNHNV and CDR2 is YYDKDF (reference sequence). V was clipped by 9 bases and J by 9 bases, with 24 bases between them. The rearrangement uses TRBV15 and TRBJ2-7, with D tentatively TRBD2 (5 bases). This TCR came from a man older than 75 with active or convalescent COVID-19. The sample consisted of peripheral blood. This chain's CDR3 is CATSSSRRGHAQYF. CDR3 DNA: TGTGCCACTAGCTCCTCGAGACGAGGGCATGCGCAGTACTTC.